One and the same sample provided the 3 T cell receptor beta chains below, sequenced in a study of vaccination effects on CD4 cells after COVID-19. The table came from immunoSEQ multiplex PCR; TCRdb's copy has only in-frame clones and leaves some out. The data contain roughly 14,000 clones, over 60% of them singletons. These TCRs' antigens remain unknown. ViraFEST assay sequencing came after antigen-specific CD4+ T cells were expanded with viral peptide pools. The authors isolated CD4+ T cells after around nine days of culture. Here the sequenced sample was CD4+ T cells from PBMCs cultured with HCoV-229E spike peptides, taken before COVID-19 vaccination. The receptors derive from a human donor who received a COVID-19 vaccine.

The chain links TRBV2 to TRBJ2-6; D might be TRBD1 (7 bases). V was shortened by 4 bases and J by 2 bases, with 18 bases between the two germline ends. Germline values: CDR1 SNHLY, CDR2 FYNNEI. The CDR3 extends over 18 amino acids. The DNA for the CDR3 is TGTGCCAGCAGTGGGGAGACAGGGAGGTCTCCTGGGGCCAACGTCCTGACTTTC. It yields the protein CASSGETGRSPGANVLTF.

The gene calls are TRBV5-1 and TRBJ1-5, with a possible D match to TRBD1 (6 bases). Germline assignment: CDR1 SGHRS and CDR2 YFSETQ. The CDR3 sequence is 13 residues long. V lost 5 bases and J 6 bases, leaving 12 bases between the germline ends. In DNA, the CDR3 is TGCGCCAGCAGTTCAGGGGACGGTCAGCCCCAGCATTTT. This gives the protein CASSSGDGQPQHF. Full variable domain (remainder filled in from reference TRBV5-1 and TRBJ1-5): KAGVTQTPRYLIKTRGQQVTLSCSPISGHRSVSWYQQTPGQGLQFLFEYFSETQRNKGNFPGRFSGRQFSNSRSEMNVSTLELGDSALYLCASSSGDGQPQHFGDGTRLSIL.

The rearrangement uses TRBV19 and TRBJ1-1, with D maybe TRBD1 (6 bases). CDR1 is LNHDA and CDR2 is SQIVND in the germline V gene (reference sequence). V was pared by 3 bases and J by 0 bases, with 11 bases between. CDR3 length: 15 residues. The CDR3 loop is CASSIRRTVNTEAFF. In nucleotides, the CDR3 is TGTGCCAGTAGTATTCGGAGGACAGTGAACACTGAAGCTTTCTTT.